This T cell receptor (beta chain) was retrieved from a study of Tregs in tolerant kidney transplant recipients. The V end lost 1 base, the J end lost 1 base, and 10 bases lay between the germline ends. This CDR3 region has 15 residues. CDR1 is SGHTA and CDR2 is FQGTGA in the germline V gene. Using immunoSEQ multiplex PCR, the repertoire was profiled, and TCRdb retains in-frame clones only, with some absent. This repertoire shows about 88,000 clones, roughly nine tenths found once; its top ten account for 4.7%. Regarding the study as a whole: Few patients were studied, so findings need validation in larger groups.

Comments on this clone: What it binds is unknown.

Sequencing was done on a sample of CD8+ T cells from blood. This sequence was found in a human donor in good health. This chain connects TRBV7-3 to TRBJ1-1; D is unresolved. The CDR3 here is CASSLRVGGNTEAFF. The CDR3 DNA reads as TGTGCCAGCAGCTTAAGAGTAGGCGGGAACACTGAAGCTTTCTTT.